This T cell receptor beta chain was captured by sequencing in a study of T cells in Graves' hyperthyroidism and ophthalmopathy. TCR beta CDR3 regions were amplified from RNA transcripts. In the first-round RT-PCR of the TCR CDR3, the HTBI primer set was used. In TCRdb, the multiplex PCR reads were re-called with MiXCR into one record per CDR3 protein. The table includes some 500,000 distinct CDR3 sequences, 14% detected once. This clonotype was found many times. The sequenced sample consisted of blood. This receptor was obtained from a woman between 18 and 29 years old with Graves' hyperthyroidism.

Written as DNA, the CDR3 is TGTGCCAGCAGTGTGGAGGGACTAGCGGGAGGGACGAATGAGCAGTTCTTC. Translating gives CASSVEGLAGGTNEQFF. V usage is TRBV2 and J usage is TRBJ2-1, with TRBD2 identical over 16 bases. Looked up from germline, CDR1 is SNHLY and CDR2 is FYNNEI. CDR3 length: 17 amino acids. V was pared by 4 bases and J by 7 bases, with 7 bases of the junction left unmatched. The variable domain in full, with the rest retrieved from reference TRBV2 and TRBJ2-1, is EPEVTQTPSHQVTQMGQEVILRCVPISNHLYFYWYRQILGQKVEFLVSFYNNEISEKSEIFDDQFSVERPDGSNFTLKIRSTKLEDSAMYFCASSVEGLAGGTNEQFFGPGTRLTVL.